This T cell receptor (beta chain) was obtained from a study of blood T cell repertoires in COVID-19. Here immunoSEQ multiplex PCR was the method, and the copy in TCRdb shows in-frame clones only, minus some. The table shows 70,000 or so clones, with 70% to 75% occurring only once. J gave up 7 bases and V 2 bases, and 7 bases lay outside the gene matches. The CDR3 sequence is 14 residues long. The V gene's germline CDR1 is SQVTM and CDR2 ANQGSEA. Material: peripheral blood. This chain uses TRBV29-1 with TRBJ2-1; 8 bases are a match to TRBD2. The TCR sequence derives from an older man with acute or convalescent COVID-19. The CDR3: CSVELGGRWNEQFF. The CDR3, as DNA: TGCAGCGTTGAACTCGGCGGGAGGTGGAATGAGCAGTTCTTC.